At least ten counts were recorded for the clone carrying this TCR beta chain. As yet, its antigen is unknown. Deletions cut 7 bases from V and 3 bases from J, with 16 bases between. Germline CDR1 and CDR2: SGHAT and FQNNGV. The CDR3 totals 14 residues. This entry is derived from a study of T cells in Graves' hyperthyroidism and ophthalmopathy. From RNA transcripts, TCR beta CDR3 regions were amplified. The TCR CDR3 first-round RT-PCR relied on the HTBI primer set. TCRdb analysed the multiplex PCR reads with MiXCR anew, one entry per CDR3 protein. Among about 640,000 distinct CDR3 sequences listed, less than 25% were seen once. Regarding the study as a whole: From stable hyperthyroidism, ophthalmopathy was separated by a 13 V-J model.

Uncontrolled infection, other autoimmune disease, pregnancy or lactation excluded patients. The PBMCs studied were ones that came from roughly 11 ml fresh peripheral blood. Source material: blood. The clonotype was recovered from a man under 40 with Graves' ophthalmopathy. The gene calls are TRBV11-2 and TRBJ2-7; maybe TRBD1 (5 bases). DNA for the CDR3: TGTGCCAGCACTACCCTCCAGGGTATCTACGAGCAGTACTTC. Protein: CASTTLQGIYEQYF.